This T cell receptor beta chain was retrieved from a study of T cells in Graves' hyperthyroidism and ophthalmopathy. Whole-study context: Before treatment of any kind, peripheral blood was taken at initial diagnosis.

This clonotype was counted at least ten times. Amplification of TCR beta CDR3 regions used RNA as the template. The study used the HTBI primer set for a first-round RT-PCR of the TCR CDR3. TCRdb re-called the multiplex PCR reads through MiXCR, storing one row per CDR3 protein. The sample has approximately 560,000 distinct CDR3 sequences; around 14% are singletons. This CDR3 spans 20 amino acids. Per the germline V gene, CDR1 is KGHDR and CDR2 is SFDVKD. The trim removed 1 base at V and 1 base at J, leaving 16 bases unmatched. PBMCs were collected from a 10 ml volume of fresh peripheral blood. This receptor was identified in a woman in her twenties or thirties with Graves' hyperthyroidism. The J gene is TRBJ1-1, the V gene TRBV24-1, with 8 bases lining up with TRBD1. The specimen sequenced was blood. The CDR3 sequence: CATSDLPEHLGQVRNTEAFF. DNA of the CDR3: TGTGCCACCAGTGATTTACCCGAGCATTTGGGACAGGTCCGGAACACTGAAGCTTTCTTT.